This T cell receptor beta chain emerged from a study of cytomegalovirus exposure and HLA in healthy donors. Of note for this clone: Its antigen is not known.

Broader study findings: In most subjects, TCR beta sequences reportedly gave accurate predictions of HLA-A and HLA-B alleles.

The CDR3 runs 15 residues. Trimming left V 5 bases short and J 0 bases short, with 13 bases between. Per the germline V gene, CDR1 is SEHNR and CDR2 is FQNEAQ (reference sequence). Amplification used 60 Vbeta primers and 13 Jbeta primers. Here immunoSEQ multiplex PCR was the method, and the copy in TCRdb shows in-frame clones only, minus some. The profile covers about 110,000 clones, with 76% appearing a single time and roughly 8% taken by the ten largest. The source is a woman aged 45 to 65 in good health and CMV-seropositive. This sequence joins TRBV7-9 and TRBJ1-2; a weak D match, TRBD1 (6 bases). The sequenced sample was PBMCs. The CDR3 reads CASSIPSGANYGYTF. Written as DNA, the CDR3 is TGTGCCAGCAGCATTCCATCAGGGGCTAACTATGGCTACACCTTC.